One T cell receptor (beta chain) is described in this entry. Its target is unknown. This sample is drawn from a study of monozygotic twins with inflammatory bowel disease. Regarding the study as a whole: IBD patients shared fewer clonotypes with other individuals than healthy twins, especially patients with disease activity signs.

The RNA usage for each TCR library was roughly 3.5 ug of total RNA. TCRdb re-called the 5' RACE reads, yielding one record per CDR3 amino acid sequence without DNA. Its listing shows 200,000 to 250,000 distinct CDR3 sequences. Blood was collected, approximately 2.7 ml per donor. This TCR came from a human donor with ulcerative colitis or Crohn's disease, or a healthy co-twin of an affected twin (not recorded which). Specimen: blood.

CDR3: CASSLRGGLYNEQFF. The chain joins TRBV7-2 to TRBJ2-1; TCRdb returns TRBD1, unconfirmable since there is no DNA. This CDR3 is 15 amino acids long. CDR1 is SGHTA, CDR2 FQGNSA, per germline.